Listed here are 32 T cell receptor beta chains from one sample, sequenced in a study of cytomegalovirus exposure and HLA in healthy donors. The PCR employed 60 Vbeta primers together with 13 Jbeta primers. The method was immunoSEQ multiplex PCR; TCRdb's version includes in-frame clones alone and lacks a portion of them. Of about 88,000 clones in the sample, 75% to 90% are singletons; the top ten hold about 2.5%. The material sequenced was PBMCs. These receptors all come from a man aged 18 to 29 in good health and CMV-seronegative.

The chain recombines TRBV27 with TRBJ2-2; perhaps TRBD2 as D (6 bases). Germline V gene sequence: CDR1 MNHEY, CDR2 SMNVEV (reference sequence). Trimming removed 6 bases at V and 6 bases at J, with 20 bases between. This CDR3 is 16 amino acids long. The chain's CDR3 is CASRTLTRRGPGELFF. DNA of the CDR3: TGTGCCAGCAGAACACTAACTAGGAGGGGTCCCGGGGAGCTGTTTTTT.

The chain carries TRBV11-3 and TRBJ2-2, with TRBD1 identical over 7 bases. Per germline, CDR1 SGHNT and CDR2 YENEEA. With 0 bases clipped from V and 2 bases from J, the junction kept 6 bases outside the gene matches. The CDR3 spans 17 residues. CDR3 residues: CASSLDLTGRNTGELFF. CDR3 DNA: TGTGCCAGCAGCTTAGATTTGACAGGGAGAAACACCGGGGAGCTGTTTTTT. The variable domain in full, with the rest retrieved from reference TRBV11-3 and TRBJ2-2, is EAGVVQSPRYKIIEKKQPVAFWCNPISGHNTLYWYLQNLGQGPELLIRYENEEAVDDSQLPKDRFSAERLKGVDSTLKIQPAELGDSAVYLCASSLDLTGRNTGELFFGEGSRLTVL.

CDR3 protein: CASSLRTGGAGAEAFF. The CDR3 nucleotides are TGTGCCAGCAGTTTGCGGACAGGGGGCGCGGGTGCTGAAGCTTTCTTT. The V and J genes are TRBV6-5 and TRBJ1-1; 11 bases align to TRBD1. This CDR3 region has 16 residues. V was pared by 4 bases and J by 6 bases, with 10 bases of the junction left unmatched. CDR1 and CDR2 from the germline V gene are MNHEY and SVGAGI.

This rearrangement joins TRBV27 to TRBJ1-4, with D maybe TRBD1 (6 bases). Trimming took 6 bases from V and 0 from J, leaving 11 bases between them. Germline V gene lookup returns CDR1 MNHEY and CDR2 SMNVEV (reference sequence). This CDR3 region has 15 residues. The CDR3 region has the DNA TGTGCCAGCAGGACGACAGGCGCAACTAATGAAAAACTGTTTTTT. Translation gives CASRTTGATNEKLFF.

This chain joins TRBV7-8 and TRBJ2-7; the match to TRBD2 covers 7 bases. Unmatched junction bases numbered 10, after V lost 5 bases and J lost 0 bases. This CDR3 region has 16 residues. In germline, CDR1 is SGHVS, CDR2 FQNEAQ. The DNA for the CDR3 is TGTGCCAGCAGCCCGCGACTAGCACAGAGCTCCTACGAGCAGTACTTC. The encoded protein is CASSPRLAQSSYEQYF.

This clone has a handful of counts. The DNA for the CDR3 is TGTGCCAGCAGTAACATAGCGGGAGCGTCCTACGAGCAGTACTTC. This translates into CASSNIAGASYEQYF. V is TRBV6-1 and J is TRBJ2-7, with 9 bases aligning to TRBD2. Per germline, CDR1 MNHNS and CDR2 SASEGT. With 5 bases clipped from V and 1 base from J, the junction kept 6 bases outside the gene matches. The CDR3 is 15 residues long.

The chain couples TRBV6-6 to TRBJ1-3, with TRBD1 as a possible D gene (5 bases). The CDR3 is made up of 13 amino acids. Trimming removed 7 bases from V and 4 bases from J, with 11 bases in between. Germline V CDR1 and CDR2: MNHNY, SVGAGI (reference sequence). CDR3 nucleotide sequence: TGTGCCAGCACAAAGGGGTCCGGAAACACCATATATTTT. Residues: CASTKGSGNTIYF.

The chain recombines TRBV6-6 with TRBJ1-2; no clear D gene. V was clipped by 2 bases and J by 4 bases, with 8 bases between them. The CDR3 loop spans 13 amino acids. Looked up from germline, CDR1 is MNHNY and CDR2 is SVGAGI (reference sequence). CDR3 in amino acids: CASSYDRSYGYTF. The DNA for the CDR3 is TGTGCCAGCAGTTACGATAGGAGCTATGGCTACACCTTC.

The genes are TRBV6-5 and TRBJ2-7; tentative D call: TRBD2 (6 bases). The CDR3 spans 15 residues. Per the germline V gene, CDR1 is MNHEY and CDR2 is SVGAGI. Trimming removed 5 bases at V and 2 bases at J, with 16 bases between. The CDR3 sequence: CASSNLGAGTYEQYF. The CDR3 coding sequence is TGTGCCAGCAGTAACCTAGGGGCGGGGACCTACGAGCAGTACTTC.

The V call is TRBV7-8, the J call TRBJ1-2; possibly TRBD1 for D (5 bases). Germline values: CDR1 SGHVS, CDR2 FQNEAQ. The V end was cut by 2 bases, the J end by 7 bases, with 11 bases between. The CDR3 spans 13 residues. In nucleotides, the CDR3 is TGTGCCAGCAGCTTATTTGACAGTCGTGGCTACACCTTC. It yields the protein CASSLFDSRGYTF.

This chain connects TRBV7-2 to TRBJ2-1; 15 positions agree with TRBD2. V lost 2 bases and J lost 13; bases outside the gene matches: 9. The CDR3 is made up of 16 amino acids. Germline V gene lookup returns CDR1 SGHTA and CDR2 FQGNSA. CDR3 nucleotides: TGTGCCAGCAGCTTACCTCCGGGACTAGCGGGAGGAATTCAGTTCTTC. It encodes CASSLPPGLAGGIQFF.

V and J are TRBV18 and TRBJ1-5; D unresolved. Germline-derived CDR1 and CDR2 are KGHSH and LQKENI. The CDR3 spans 15 residues. V was clipped by 2 bases and J by 10 bases, with 18 bases between them. The chain's CDR3 is CASSPTGRTPGPQHF. The CDR3 DNA sequence: TGTGCCAGCTCACCAACCGGGAGGACCCCTGGTCCCCAGCATTTT.

This chain uses TRBV6-1 with TRBJ1-2; D is undetermined. The germline V gene encodes CDR1 MNHNS and CDR2 SASEGT. Trimming took 5 bases from V and 3 from J, leaving 13 bases between them. The CDR3 covers 14 residues. For the CDR3, the DNA is TGTGCCAGCAGTCCACAAACCCCTGACTATGGCTACACCTTC. Its protein product is CASSPQTPDYGYTF.

The chain uses TRBV4-2 and TRBJ2-2; D might be TRBD1 (5 bases). The CDR3 loop spans 16 amino acids. Germline V lookup: CDR1 LGHNA, CDR2 YNFKEQ. The ends were cut back, 1 base at V and 1 base at J, with 10 bases in the middle. The chain's CDR3 is CASSQVQGRNTGELFF. In nucleotides, the CDR3 is TGTGCCAGCAGCCAAGTTCAGGGCCGGAACACCGGGGAGCTGTTTTTT.

The chain has TRBV7-3 and TRBJ2-2; 9 nucleotides agree with TRBD2. J lost 6 bases, V lost 2 bases, and 1 base had no gene match. Germline V lookup: CDR1 SGHTA, CDR2 FQGTGA. The CDR3 totals 14 residues. The CDR3 DNA is TGTGCCAGCAGCTTATGGACTAGCGCCGGGGAGCTGTTTTTT. Its protein is CASSLWTSAGELFF.

The count of this clone is one. The chain employs TRBV18 and TRBJ2-7; D remains unclear. The germline V gene has CDR1 KGHSH and CDR2 LQKENI. This CDR3 contains 14 residues. Trimming shortened V by 3 bases and J by 1 base, and 10 bases separated the two germline ends. CDR3 protein: CASSPVFSSYEQYF. The CDR3 coding sequence is TGTGCCAGCTCACCTGTTTTCAGTTCCTACGAGCAGTACTTC.

The CDR3 sequence is CASSAGQRNYGYTF. In DNA form, the CDR3 reads TGTGCCAGCAGTGCAGGACAGCGAAACTATGGCTACACCTTC. The chain recombines TRBV25-1 with TRBJ1-2; D perhaps matches TRBD1 (6 bases). V was trimmed by 4 bases and J by 2 bases, leaving 11 bases between them. The V gene's germline CDR1 is MGHDK and CDR2 SYGVNS. This CDR3 is built from 14 residues.

The chain employs TRBV19 and TRBJ1-5; D might be TRBD1 (5 bases). Germline CDR1 is LNHDA and CDR2 is SQIVND (reference sequence). The CDR3 runs 16 residues. Trimming took off 1 base at V and 3 bases at J, with 13 bases between the two ends. The CDR3 sequence is CASSIVGGSNNQPQHF. For the CDR3, the DNA is TGTGCCAGTAGTATAGTTGGGGGGTCCAACAATCAGCCCCAGCATTTT.

V and J are TRBV5-4 and TRBJ1-5; 8 bases match TRBD1. Germline trimming cut 2 bases from V and 4 bases from J; bases unmatched to any gene: 11. Germline V lookup: CDR1 SGHNT, CDR2 YYREEE (reference sequence). This CDR3 has 17 amino acids. The CDR3 region has the DNA TGTGCCAGCAGCTTCGAATGGGACAGGACCCAAAATCAGCCCCAGCATTTT. Translating it yields CASSFEWDRTQNQPQHF. Combining the CDR3 with reference TRBV5-4 and TRBJ1-5 gives the whole variable domain ETGVTQSPTHLIKTRGQQVTLRCSSQSGHNTVSWYQQALGQGPQFIFQYYREEENGRGNFPPRFSGLQFPNYSSELNVNALELDDSALYLCASSFEWDRTQNQPQHFGDGTRLSIL.

To note about this clone: The sample has other DNA sequences that encode this CDR3 too. In DNA form, the CDR3 reads TGTGCCAGCAGCTTAAGACAGGGAAACACTGAAGCTTTCTTT. It yields the protein CASSLRQGNTEAFF. This rearrangement joins TRBV7-9 to TRBJ1-1, with 7 bases identical to TRBD1. V lost 2 bases to trimming and J lost 2 bases; unmatched junction nucleotides: 2. Germline-derived CDR1 and CDR2 are SEHNR and FQNEAQ (reference sequence). This CDR3 contains 14 residues. Combining the CDR3 with reference TRBV7-9 and TRBJ1-1 gives the whole variable domain DTGVSQNPRHKITKRGQNVTFRCDPISEHNRLYWYRQTLGQGPEFLTYFQNEAQLEKSRLLSDRFSAERPKGSFSTLEIQRTEQGDSAMYLCASSLRQGNTEAFFGQGTRLTVV.

V usage is TRBV28 and J usage is TRBJ1-2; TRBD1 is a possible D gene (6 bases). Looked up from germline, CDR1 is MDHEN and CDR2 is SYDVKM. V was clipped by 8 bases and J by 8 bases, with 18 bases between them. The CDR3 contains 13 residues. The chain's CDR3 is CASLEGGLGGYTF. The CDR3 nucleotides are TGTGCCAGCCTGGAGGGGGGGTTAGGAGGCTACACCTTC.

The chain joins TRBV29-1 to TRBJ2-7; the D gene is possibly TRBD2 (6 bases). V was pared by 4 bases and J by 0 bases, with 16 bases between. CDR1 and CDR2 from the germline V gene are SQVTM and ANQGSEA. The CDR3 consists of 15 residues. CDR3 region: CSVVDPTGVSYEQYF. Here the CDR3 DNA reads TGCAGCGTTGTGGATCCAACGGGAGTCTCCTACGAGCAGTACTTC.

This chain joins TRBV19 and TRBJ2-7, with TRBD1 matching 9 bases. Germline V lookup: CDR1 LNHDA, CDR2 SQIVND (reference sequence). Germline trimming cut 0 bases from V and 3 bases from J; bases unmatched to any gene: 3. CDR3 size: 15 residues. In DNA, the CDR3 is TGTGCCAGTAGTATAGAACTGGGACAGGGCTACGAGCAGTACTTC. It encodes CASSIELGQGYEQYF.

This chain connects TRBV27 to TRBJ2-7; no firm D call. The CDR3 consists of 11 residues. V was shortened by 6 bases and J by 0 bases, with 3 bases between the two germline ends. Per the germline V gene, CDR1 is MNHEY and CDR2 is SMNVEV (reference sequence). Here the CDR3 reads CASSYSYEQYF. Written as DNA, the CDR3 is TGTGCCAGCAGCTACTCCTACGAGCAGTACTTC.

CDR3 loop: CASSGAGAHRLPQETQYF. As DNA, the CDR3 is TGTGCCAGCAGCGGGGCAGGGGCTCACCGCCTCCCCCAAGAGACCCAGTACTTC. J is TRBJ2-5 and V is TRBV5-4, with D perhaps TRBD1 (6 bases). V shed 4 bases and J shed 1 base, with 23 bases lying between them. Germline V gives CDR1 SGHNT, CDR2 YYREEE (reference sequence). CDR3 size: 18 residues.

The chain links TRBV6-1 to TRBJ2-7; no definite D call. CDR1 and CDR2 (germline): MNHNS, SASEGT. Trimming pared 1 base from V and 2 bases from J, leaving 9 bases between. The CDR3 is 14 residues long. The CDR3 sequence: CASSEVSDTYEQYF. The CDR3 DNA reads as TGTGCCAGCAGTGAAGTCTCAGATACCTACGAGCAGTACTTC.

V usage is TRBV28 and J usage is TRBJ2-7; 9 bases agree with TRBD1. The CDR3 totals 15 residues. The V gene end was trimmed by 1 base and the J gene end by 6 bases; junction bases not matched to a gene: 7. Germline CDR1 and CDR2: MDHEN and SYDVKM. The CDR3 DNA is TGTGCCAGCAGTTTATCCCTGGGACAGGGACCCGAGCAGTACTTC. Translated: CASSLSLGQGPEQYF.

The chain recombines TRBV7-2 with TRBJ2-7; 11 bases line up with TRBD1. The V gene's germline CDR1 is SGHTA and CDR2 FQGNSA. V shed 5 bases, J shed 3 bases, and the junction held 3 bases outside the gene matches. CDR3 length equals 14 residues. The CDR3 sequence is CASSEGQGVYEQYF. The CDR3 DNA is TGTGCCAGCAGCGAGGGACAGGGGGTCTACGAGCAGTACTTC.

The CDR3 DNA sequence: TGTGCCAGCAGCAAGGAGACGGGAGGGGCCTACAATGAGCAGTTCTTC. This encodes CASSKETGGAYNEQFF. The chain recombines TRBV7-9 with TRBJ2-1; TRBD2 agrees at 8 bases. The length of the CDR3 is 16 residues. J gave up 2 bases and V 5 bases, and 8 bases lay outside the gene matches. Looked up from germline, CDR1 is SEHNR and CDR2 is FQNEAQ (reference sequence).

In its sample, this clone was seen once. CDR3 residues: CASRRTGGYEQYF. The CDR3 bases are TGTGCCAGTAGAAGGACCGGGGGCTACGAGCAGTACTTC. This chain links TRBV19 with TRBJ2-7; TRBD2 might be the D (6 bases). With 6 bases removed from V and 3 bases from J, the gap between germline ends came to 12 bases. The germline gives CDR1 LNHDA, CDR2 SQIVND (reference sequence). This CDR3 spans 13 amino acids.

V and J are TRBV2 and TRBJ1-1; the D is unclear. The CDR3 covers 14 residues. CDR1 and CDR2 (germline): SNHLY, FYNNEI. V was clipped by 4 bases and J by 0 bases, with 9 bases between them. The CDR3 sequence is CASSAQHMNTEAFF. CDR3 in DNA: TGTGCCAGCAGTGCACAGCATATGAACACTGAAGCTTTCTTT.

This rearrangement joins TRBV4-3 to TRBJ2-3; possible D gene TRBD2, 5 bases. The V gene lost 0 bases and the J gene lost 4 bases, with 11 bases spanning the gap. This CDR3 is 15 amino acids long. CDR1 LGHNA and CDR2 YSLEER come from the germline V gene. CDR3 DNA: TGCGCCAGCAGCCAAGACGCCACTAGGGCAGATACGCAGTATTTT. Translation gives CASSQDATRADTQYF.